This TCR beta chain was identified in a study of beta chain features in type 1 diabetes (dated by TCRdb to the late 2010s). Notes on the research overall: Patients and healthy donors did not differ in mean age, gender distribution, total cell number or subset yield. Regulatory and stem cell-like memory subsets were obtained from only 8 patients and about 8 healthy donors, while naive and central memory subsets were obtained from all 30 or so donors. In the study, recently diagnosed type 1 diabetes patients and matched healthy donors were compared on the TCRB repertoires of their sorted circulating CD4+ T cell subsets. A total of 107,917,701 sorted cells were examined across all samples, and a strong correlation was observed between cell number per subset and RNA yield. What the authors observed across the whole study: At VDJ recombination sites, patients with type 1 diabetes made fewer insertions and deleted more nucleotides, a pattern implying thymic rearrangement abnormalities. PCR may preferentially amplify shorter templates, but because patient and control samples were amplified and corrected together, any resulting skew would affect both groups equally. HLA sub-analyses involved small numbers of individuals, so any influence of HLA type on TCRB rearrangement remained unresolved. Naive, central memory and regulatory TCRB repertoires appeared to be more similar among patients than among healthy donors. Because cDNA was sequenced instead of genomic DNA, highly expressing activated cells could be over-represented, though the groups showed no difference in activation or CD3 levels. Type 1 diabetes patients showed a moderate but significant shortening of TCRB CDR3 length in all four CD4+ subsets.

The V end loses 0 bases and the J end loses 7 bases, and a stretch of 9 bases separates them. The germline V gene sets CDR1 to LGHNA and CDR2 to YSLEER. From the cysteine through the phenylalanine, the CDR3 covers 13 amino acids. The sequence is cut down to CDR3 DNA, 39 bases in frame from base 1. The entire isolated RNA was reverse transcribed using the High Capacity cDNA Reverse Transcription Kit, and thus expressed TCRB transcripts were sequenced. Deep immunoSEQ sequencing was applied to naive, central memory and regulatory T cell samples, giving an average of about 3.6 million total reads per sample. After sorted cells were lysed in RLT buffer, RNA was extracted with DNase-treated RNeasy Micro or Mini kits, with the choice depending on cell number. Each cell subset was processed separately to prevent cross-contamination, with patient and healthy donor samples processed together. The immunoSEQ multiplex PCR was used to amplify TCRB sequences from cDNA, generating 87-bp fragments that spanned the CDR3 region. Amplicons were sequenced on the Illumina HiSeq platform. In the paper's pipeline: Synthetic template baselines were used to correct PCR bias computationally, reads within Hamming distance 2 were collapsed, and singletons that could not be merged were discarded. Reads were aligned to IMGT to assign V, D and J genes, CDR3 length, and insertions or deletions at six rearrangement sites. Within each subset, clonotype counts were normalized to sorted cell number, after which true diversity and Gini coefficients were computed with the tcR R package. The overlap coefficient, calculated on TCRB nucleotide sequences, was used to measure repertoire sharing. The immuneACCESS repertoire file appears here via TCRdb, limited to in-frame rearrangements. These files lack a portion of the clones; in checked studies, under half of the deficit traces to unresolved V genes, and the cause of the others is not known. V, J and clone size are taken as reported in that table, and D and trimming were inferred from the DNA itself. The sample includes about 160,000 clones, with around 10% observed a single time. The top ten clonotypes cover approximately 0.5% of the sample.

This clone has just a few counts. What antigen it recognizes has not been identified. Base quality data are lacking; no much larger clone is found one base away. Each donor gave one peripheral blood draw, approximately 120 mL on average, collected into heparinised tubes. Naive, central memory, regulatory and stem cell-like memory CD4+ T cells were sorted on a BD FACSAria II using a panel including CD45RO, CCR7, CD25, CD127, CD95 and CD27. Every sorted population had a purity above 95%. PBMCs were isolated right away by Lymphoprep density gradient centrifugation and were stained directly, without culture. To minimize batch effects, samples were stained and sorted in pairs, one healthy donor with one patient per experiment.

The rearranged chain carries TRBV4-3 and TRBJ2-5; no D gene can be assigned with confidence. Sequencing was done on a sample of central memory CD4+ T cells from blood. The receptor comes from a man in his thirties or forties with type 1 diabetes. The CDR3 reads CASSQDSYGTQYF. In nucleotides, the sequence is TGCGCCAGCAGCCAAGACAGTTATGGGACCCAGTACTTC.